This TCR beta chain comes out of a study of liver allograft versus peripheral blood T cells. Overall study: The study compared liver allograft T cell receptor repertoires against peripheral blood repertoires of liver transplant recipients.

On this clonotype: A much larger clone sits a single nucleotide away, making a read error possible.

TCRdb re-analysed the reads in MiXCR, keeping a single row per CDR3 protein. The sample shows 1,500 to 2,000 distinct CDR3 sequences, 15% to 20% of them seen only once. The receptor comes from a human patient who had a liver transplant. A subset of T cells may come from the graft donor.

CDR3 region: CSASGDRGPYEQYF. CDR3 coding DNA: TGCAGTGCTAGCGGGGACAGGGGGCCCTACGAGCAGTACTTC. The chain combines TRBV20-1 with TRBJ2-7, with 12 bases fitting TRBD1. Germline assignment: CDR1 DFQATT and CDR2 SNEGSKA (reference sequence). The CDR3 contains 14 residues. V was pared by 3 bases and J by 2 bases, with 2 bases of the junction left unmatched.